One sample yielded the 2 T cell receptor beta chains listed below, sequenced in a study of T cell repertoires in cytomegalovirus infection. TCRdb reprocessed the reads with MiXCR, giving one entry per CDR3 protein. This sample yields 50,000 or so distinct CDR3 sequences, of which more than 20% are seen a single time; 15% to 20% belongs to the top ten. No antigen has been assigned to these receptors. The sample comprised PBMCs, sequenced either directly or after in vitro stimulation (not recorded which). All receptors derive from a human donor in good health (CMV status not recorded). Some clones in this sample may be carry-over from other donors' samples.

This clonotype was recorded at least ten times. The rearrangement joins TRBV7-6 to TRBJ2-1, with D hard to call. V was pared by 4 bases and J by 6 bases, with 7 bases between. Germline CDR1 reads SGHVS; CDR2 reads FNYEAQ. This CDR3 has 12 amino acids. The CDR3 nucleotides are TGTGCCAGCAGCTCCAATGTCAATGAGCAGTTCTTC. It codes for CASSSNVNEQFF. Drawing the rest from reference TRBV7-6 and TRBJ2-1, the complete variable domain is GAGVSQSPRYKVTKRGQDVALRCDPISGHVSLYWYRQALGQGPEFLTYFNYEAQQDKSGLPNDRFSAERPEGSISTLTIQRTEQRDSAMYRCASSSNVNEQFFGPGTRLTVL.

This clonotype was counted at least ten times. The chain couples TRBV19 to TRBJ1-5; 7 positions agree with TRBD1. Germline V gives CDR1 LNHDA, CDR2 SQIVND (reference sequence). J lost 6 bases, V lost 7 bases, and 6 bases had no gene match. The CDR3 covers 13 residues. The CDR3 protein is CASTWDRSQPQHF. The CDR3 DNA is TGTGCCAGTACCTGGGACAGAAGTCAGCCCCAGCATTTT.